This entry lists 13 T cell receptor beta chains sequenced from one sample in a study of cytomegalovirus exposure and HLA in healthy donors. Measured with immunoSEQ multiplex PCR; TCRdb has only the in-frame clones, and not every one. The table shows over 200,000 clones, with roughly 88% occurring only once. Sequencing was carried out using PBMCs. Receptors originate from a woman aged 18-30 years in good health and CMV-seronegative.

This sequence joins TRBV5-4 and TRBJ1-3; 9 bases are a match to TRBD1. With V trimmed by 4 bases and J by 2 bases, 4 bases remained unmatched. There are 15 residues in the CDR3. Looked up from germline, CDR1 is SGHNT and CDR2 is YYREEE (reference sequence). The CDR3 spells CASSVGTGTGNTIYF. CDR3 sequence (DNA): TGTGCCAGCAGCGTCGGGACAGGGACTGGAAACACCATATATTTT.

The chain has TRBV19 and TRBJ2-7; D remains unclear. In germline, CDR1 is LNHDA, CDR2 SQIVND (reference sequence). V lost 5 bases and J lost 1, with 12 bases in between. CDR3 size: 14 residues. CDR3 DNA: TGTGCCAGTAGTCCGGTCCGTTCTTCCTACGAGCAGTACTTC. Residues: CASSPVRSSYEQYF. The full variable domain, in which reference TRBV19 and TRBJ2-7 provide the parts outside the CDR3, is DGGITQSPKYLFRKEGQNVTLSCEQNLNHDAMYWYRQDPGQGLRLIYYSQIVNDFQKGDIAEGYSVSREKKESFPLTVTSAQKNPTAFYLCASSPVRSSYEQYFGPGTRLTVT.

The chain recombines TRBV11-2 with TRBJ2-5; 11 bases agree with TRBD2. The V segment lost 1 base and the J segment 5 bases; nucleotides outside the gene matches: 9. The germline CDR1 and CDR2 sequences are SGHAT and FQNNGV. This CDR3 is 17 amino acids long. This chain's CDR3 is CASSLVLVTSGSETQYF. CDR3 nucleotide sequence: TGTGCCAGCAGCTTAGTCTTAGTTACTAGCGGGAGCGAGACCCAGTACTTC.

The CDR3 DNA is TGTGCCAGCAGCTTAGCGGGGGGGGAGTTCAGCTATGGCTACACCTTC. Translation gives CASSLAGGEFSYGYTF. This rearrangement joins TRBV7-8 to TRBJ1-2, with D possibly being TRBD1 (5 bases). The V gene lost 0 bases and the J gene lost 4 bases, with 15 bases spanning the gap. The CDR3 is 16 residues long. Per germline, CDR1 SGHVS and CDR2 FQNEAQ.

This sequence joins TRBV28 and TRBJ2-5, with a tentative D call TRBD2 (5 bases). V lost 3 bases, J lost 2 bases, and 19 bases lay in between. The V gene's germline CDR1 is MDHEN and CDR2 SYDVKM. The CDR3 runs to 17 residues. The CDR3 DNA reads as TGTGCCAGCAGTTTTGTCGTATGGGCTAGCCGGCAAGAGACCCAGTACTTC. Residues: CASSFVVWASRQETQYF.

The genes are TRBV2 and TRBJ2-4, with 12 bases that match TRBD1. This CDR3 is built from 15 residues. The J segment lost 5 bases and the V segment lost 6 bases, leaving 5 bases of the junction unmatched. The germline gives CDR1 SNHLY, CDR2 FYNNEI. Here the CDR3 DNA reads TGTGCCAGCAGCCGGGGACAGGGGGCAGAAAACATTCAGTACTTC. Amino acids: CASSRGQGAENIQYF.

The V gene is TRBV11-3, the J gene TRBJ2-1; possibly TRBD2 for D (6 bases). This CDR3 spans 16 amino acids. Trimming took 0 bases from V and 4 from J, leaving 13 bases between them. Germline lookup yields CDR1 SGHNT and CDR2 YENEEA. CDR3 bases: TGTGCCAGCAGCTTAGAGGTGGGAGGTATATACAATGAGCAGTTCTTC. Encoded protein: CASSLEVGGIYNEQFF.

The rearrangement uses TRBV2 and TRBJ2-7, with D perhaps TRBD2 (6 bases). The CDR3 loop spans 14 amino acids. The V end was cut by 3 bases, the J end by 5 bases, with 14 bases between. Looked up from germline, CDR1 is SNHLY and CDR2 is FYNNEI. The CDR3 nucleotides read TGTGCCAGCAGTGACCGCGGGGAGTTAGACGAGCAGTACTTC. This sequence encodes CASSDRGELDEQYF.

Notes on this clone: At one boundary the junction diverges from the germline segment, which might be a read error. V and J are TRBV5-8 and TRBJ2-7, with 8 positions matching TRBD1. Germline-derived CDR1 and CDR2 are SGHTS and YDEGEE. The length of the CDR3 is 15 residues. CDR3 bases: TGTGCCAGCAGCTCCGACCGGACAGGGCAGTACGTGCAGTACTTC. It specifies CASSSDRTGQYVQYF. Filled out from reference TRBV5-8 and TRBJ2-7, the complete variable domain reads EAGVTQSPTHLIKTRGQQATLRCSPISGHTSVYWYQQALGLGLQFLLWYDEGEERNRGNFPPRFSGRQFPNYSSELNVNALELEDSALYLCASSSDRTGQYVQYFGPGTRLTVT.

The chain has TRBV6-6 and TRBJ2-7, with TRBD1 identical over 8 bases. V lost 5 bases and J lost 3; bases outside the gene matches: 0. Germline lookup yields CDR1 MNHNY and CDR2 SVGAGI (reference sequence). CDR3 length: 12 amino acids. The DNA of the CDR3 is TGTGCCAGCAGTACAGGGGGCTACGAGCAGTACTTC. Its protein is CASSTGGYEQYF.

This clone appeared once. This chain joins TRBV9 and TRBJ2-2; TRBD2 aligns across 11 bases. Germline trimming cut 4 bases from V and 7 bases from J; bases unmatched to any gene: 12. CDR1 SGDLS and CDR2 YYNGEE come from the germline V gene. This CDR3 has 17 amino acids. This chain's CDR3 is CASSLDSGRGWGGELFF. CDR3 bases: TGTGCCAGCAGCCTCGATAGCGGGAGGGGATGGGGCGGGGAGCTGTTTTTT.

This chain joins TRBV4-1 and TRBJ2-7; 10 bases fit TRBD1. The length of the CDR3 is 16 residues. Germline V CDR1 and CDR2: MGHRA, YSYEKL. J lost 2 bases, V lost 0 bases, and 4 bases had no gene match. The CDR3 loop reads CASSQDRGQGTYEQYF. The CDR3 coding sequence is TGCGCCAGCAGCCAAGATCGGGGACAGGGGACCTACGAGCAGTACTTC.

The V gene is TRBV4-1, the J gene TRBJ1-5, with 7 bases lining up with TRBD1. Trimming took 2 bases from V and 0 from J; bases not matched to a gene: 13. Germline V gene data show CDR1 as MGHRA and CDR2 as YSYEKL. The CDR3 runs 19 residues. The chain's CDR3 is CASSQSGTDDYYSNQPQHF. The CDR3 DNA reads TGCGCCAGCAGCCAATCCGGGACAGACGACTACTATAGCAATCAGCCCCAGCATTTT.